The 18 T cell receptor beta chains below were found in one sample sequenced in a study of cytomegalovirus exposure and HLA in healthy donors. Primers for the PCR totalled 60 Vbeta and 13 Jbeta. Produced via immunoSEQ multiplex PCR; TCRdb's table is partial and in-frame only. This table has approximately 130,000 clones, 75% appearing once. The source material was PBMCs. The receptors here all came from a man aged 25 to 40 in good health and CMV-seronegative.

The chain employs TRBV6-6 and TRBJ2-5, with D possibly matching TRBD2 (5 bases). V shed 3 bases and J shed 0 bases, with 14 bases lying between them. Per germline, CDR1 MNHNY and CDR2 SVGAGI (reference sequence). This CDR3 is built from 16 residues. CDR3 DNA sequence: TGTGCCAGCAGTTATGGGGTGGGAGCGTACCAAGAGACCCAGTACTTC. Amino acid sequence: CASSYGVGAYQETQYF.

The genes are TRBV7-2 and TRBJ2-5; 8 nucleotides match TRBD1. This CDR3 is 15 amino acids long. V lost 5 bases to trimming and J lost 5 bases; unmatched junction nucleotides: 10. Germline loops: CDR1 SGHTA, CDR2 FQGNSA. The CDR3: CASSARTGSWETQYF. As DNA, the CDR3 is TGTGCCAGCAGCGCCCGGACAGGGAGTTGGGAGACCCAGTACTTC.

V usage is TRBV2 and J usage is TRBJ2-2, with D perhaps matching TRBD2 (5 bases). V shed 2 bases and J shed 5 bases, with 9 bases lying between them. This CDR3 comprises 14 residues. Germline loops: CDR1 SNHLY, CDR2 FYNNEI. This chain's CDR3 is CASSEPGLTGELFF. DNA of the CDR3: TGTGCCAGCAGTGAACCGGGATTAACCGGGGAGCTGTTTTTT.

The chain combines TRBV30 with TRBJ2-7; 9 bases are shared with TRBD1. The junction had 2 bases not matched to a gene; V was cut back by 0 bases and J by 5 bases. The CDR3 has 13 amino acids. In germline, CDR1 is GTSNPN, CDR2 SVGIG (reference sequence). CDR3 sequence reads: CAWSVQGADEQYF. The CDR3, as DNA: TGTGCCTGGAGTGTACAGGGGGCCGACGAGCAGTACTTC.

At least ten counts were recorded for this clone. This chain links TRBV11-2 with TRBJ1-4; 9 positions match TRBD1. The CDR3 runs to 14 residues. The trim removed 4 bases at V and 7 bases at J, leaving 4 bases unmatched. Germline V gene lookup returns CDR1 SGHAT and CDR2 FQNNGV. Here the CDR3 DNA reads TGTGCCAGCAGCTCACAGGGGGCGAGTGAAAAACTGTTTTTT. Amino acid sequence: CASSSQGASEKLFF. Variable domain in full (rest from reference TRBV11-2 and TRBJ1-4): EAGVAQSPRYKIIEKRQSVAFWCNPISGHATLYWYQQILGQGPKLLIQFQNNGVVDDSQLPKDRFSAERLKGVDSTLKIQPAKLEDSAVYLCASSSQGASEKLFFGSGTQLSVL.

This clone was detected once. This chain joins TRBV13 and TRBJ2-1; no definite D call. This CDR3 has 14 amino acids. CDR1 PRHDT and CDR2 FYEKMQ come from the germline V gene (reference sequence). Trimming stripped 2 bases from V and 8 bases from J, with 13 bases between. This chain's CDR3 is CASSLSLLLHEQFF. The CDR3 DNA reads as TGTGCCAGCAGCTTATCCCTACTTCTCCATGAGCAGTTCTTC.

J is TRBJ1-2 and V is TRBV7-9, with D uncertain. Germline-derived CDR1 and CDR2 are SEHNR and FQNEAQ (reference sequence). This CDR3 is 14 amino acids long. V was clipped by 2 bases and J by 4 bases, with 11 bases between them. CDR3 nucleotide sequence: TGTGCCAGCAGCTTATCCCTGGCCCCCTATGGCTACACCTTC. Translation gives CASSLSLAPYGYTF.

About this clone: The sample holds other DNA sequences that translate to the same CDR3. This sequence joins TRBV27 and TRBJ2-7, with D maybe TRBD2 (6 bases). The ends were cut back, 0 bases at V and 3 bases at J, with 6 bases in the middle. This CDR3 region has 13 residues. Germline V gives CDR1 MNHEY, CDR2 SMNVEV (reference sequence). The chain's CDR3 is CASSLSGGYEQYF. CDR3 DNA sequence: TGTGCCAGCAGTTTATCGGGAGGCTACGAGCAGTACTTC.

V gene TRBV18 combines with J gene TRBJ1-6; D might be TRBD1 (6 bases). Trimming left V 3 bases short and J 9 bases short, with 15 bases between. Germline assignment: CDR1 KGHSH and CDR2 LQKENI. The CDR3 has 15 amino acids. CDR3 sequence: CASSPADSVGSPLHF. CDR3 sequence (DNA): TGTGCCAGCTCACCGGCGGACAGTGTTGGTTCACCCCTCCACTTT.

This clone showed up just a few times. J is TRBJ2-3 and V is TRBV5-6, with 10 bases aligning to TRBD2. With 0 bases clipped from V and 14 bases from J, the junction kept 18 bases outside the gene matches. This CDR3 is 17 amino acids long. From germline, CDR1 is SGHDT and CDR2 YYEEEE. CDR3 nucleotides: TGTGCCAGCAGCTTGGCTCTAGCGGGAGCCGTTTATCGGGTAGGGTATTTT. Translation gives CASSLALAGAVYRVGYF.

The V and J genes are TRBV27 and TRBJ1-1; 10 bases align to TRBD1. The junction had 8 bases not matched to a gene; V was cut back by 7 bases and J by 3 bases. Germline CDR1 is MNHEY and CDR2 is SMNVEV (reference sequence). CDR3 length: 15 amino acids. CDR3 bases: TGTGCCAGCAATCCCGGGACAGGGGTTCACACTGAAGCTTTCTTT. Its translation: CASNPGTGVHTEAFF.

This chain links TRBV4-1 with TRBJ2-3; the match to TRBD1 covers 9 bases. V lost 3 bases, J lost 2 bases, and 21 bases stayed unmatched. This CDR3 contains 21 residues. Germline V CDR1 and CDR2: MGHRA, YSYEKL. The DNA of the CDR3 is TGCGCCAGCAGCCATCCTCGGGGGGACAGGGATGGTCCGGGGTACACAGATACGCAGTATTTT. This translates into CASSHPRGDRDGPGYTDTQYF.

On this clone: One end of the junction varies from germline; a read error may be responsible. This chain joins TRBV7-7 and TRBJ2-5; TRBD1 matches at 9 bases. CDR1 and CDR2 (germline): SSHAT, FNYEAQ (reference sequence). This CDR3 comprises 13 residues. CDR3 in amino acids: CASSWTGEETQYF. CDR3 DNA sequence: TGTGCTAGCAGCTGGACAGGGGAAGAGACCCAGTACTTC.

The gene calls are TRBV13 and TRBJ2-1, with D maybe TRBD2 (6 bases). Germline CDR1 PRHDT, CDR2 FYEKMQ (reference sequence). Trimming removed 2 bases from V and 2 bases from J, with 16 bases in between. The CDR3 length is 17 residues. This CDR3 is CASSLQAGKGTYNEQFF. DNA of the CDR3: TGTGCCAGCAGCTTACAGGCGGGAAAGGGGACCTACAATGAGCAGTTCTTC. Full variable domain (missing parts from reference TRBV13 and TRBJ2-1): AAGVIQSPRHLIKEKRETATLKCYPIPRHDTVYWYQQGPGQDPQFLISFYEKMQSDKGSIPDRFSAQQFSDYHSELNMSSLELGDSALYFCASSLQAGKGTYNEQFFGPGTRLTVL.

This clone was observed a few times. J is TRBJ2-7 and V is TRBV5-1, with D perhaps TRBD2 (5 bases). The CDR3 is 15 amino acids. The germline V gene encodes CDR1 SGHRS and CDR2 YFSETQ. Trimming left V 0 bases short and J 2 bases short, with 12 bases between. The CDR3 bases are TGCGCCAGCAGCTTGGCTTCCGGGGATACCTACGAGCAGTACTTC. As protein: CASSLASGDTYEQYF.

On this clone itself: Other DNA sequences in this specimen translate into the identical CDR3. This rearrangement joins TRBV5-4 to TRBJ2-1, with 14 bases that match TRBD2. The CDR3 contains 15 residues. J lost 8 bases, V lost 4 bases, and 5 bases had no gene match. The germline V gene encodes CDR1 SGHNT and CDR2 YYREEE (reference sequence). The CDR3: CASSPGTSGSYEQFF. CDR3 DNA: TGTGCCAGCAGCCCCGGGACTAGCGGGAGTTATGAGCAGTTCTTC. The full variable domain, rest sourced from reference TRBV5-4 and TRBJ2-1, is ETGVTQSPTHLIKTRGQQVTLRCSSQSGHNTVSWYQQALGQGPQFIFQYYREEENGRGNFPPRFSGLQFPNYSSELNVNALELDDSALYLCASSPGTSGSYEQFFGPGTRLTVL.

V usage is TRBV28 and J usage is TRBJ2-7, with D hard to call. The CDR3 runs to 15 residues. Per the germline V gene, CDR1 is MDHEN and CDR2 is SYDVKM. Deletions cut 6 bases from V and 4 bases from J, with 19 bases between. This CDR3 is CASSSPEKTLYEQYF. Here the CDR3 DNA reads TGTGCCAGCAGCTCACCCGAAAAAACCCTATACGAGCAGTACTTC.

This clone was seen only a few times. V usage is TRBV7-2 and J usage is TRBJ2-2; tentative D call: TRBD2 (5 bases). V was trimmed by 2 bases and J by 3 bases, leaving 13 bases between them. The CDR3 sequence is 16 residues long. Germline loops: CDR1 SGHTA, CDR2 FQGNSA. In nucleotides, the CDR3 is TGTGCCAGCAGCTTACCGGCGGCGGGTTACACCGGGGAGCTGTTTTTT. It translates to CASSLPAAGYTGELFF.